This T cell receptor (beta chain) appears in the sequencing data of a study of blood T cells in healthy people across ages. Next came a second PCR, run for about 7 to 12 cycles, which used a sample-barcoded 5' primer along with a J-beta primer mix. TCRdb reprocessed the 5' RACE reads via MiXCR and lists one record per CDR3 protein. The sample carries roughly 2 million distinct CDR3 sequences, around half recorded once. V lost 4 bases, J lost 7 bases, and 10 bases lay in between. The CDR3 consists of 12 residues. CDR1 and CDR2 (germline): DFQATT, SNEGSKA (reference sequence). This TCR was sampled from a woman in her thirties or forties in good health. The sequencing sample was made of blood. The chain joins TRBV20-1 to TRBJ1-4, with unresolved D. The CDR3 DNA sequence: TGCAGTGCTATTACGAGGGCTGAAAAACTGTTTTTT. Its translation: CSAITRAEKLFF.